The clone carrying this T cell receptor beta chain appeared a few times. TCRdb called the RT-PCR reads again in MiXCR, with one record for every CDR3 protein. The sample lists about 570,000 distinct CDR3 sequences; roughly 12% were seen once. This record belongs to a study of response to subunit inactivated influenza vaccine. The germline CDR1 and CDR2 sequences are SEHNR and FQNEAQ (reference sequence). With V trimmed by 4 bases and J by 7 bases, 6 bases remained unmatched. The CDR3 contains 13 residues. This same sample was also taken into another study, of T cells expressing NK-cell markers. From that study: 5'RACE template switching with UMIs generated TCR beta cDNA. The authors sequenced eight donors, of whom seven were HCMV-seropositive and one was seronegative. Of the CD8+ T cell pool in roughly 6 donors, roughly 1.0-8% was accounted for by dominant NKG2C+ clonotypes.

Sample: PBMCs from blood, taken on the day of vaccination. The rearrangement links TRBV7-9 to TRBJ1-2; 7 bases match TRBD1. This receptor was identified in a man in his fifties who received an inactivated influenza vaccine. The CDR3 spells CASSSVAGGGYTF. In DNA form, the CDR3 reads TGTGCCAGCAGCTCGGTTGCAGGGGGTGGCTACACCTTC.